A single sample gave rise to the 20 T cell receptor beta chains below, sequenced in a study of T cell responses to AZD1222 COVID-19 vaccine. Sequenced by immunoSEQ multiplex PCR; TCRdb stores in-frame clones only, minus some. Among about 85,000 clones listed, more than 90% were seen once. Sequences were derived from peripheral blood, sampled on day 0 of AZD1222 vaccination. These receptors were collected from an adult in good health.

This rearrangement joins TRBV29-1 to TRBJ2-7, with 8 bases lining up with TRBD1. The germline V gene has CDR1 SQVTM and CDR2 ANQGSEA. Losses at the gene ends were 4 bases for V and 1 base for J; bases not matched to a gene: 0. The CDR3 has 12 amino acids. Written as DNA, the CDR3 is TGCAGCGTTGGGGACAGGTCCTACGAGCAGTACTTC. Its protein is CSVGDRSYEQYF.

This chain uses TRBV9 with TRBJ1-2; a possible D gene is TRBD1 (6 bases). V was cut by 2 bases and J by 0 bases, with 14 bases left in between. CDR3 length: 16 amino acids. Germline values: CDR1 SGDLS, CDR2 YYNGEE. CDR3 protein: CASSVAGASSNYGYTF. CDR3 DNA sequence: TGTGCCAGCAGCGTCGCAGGGGCCTCTTCTAACTATGGCTACACCTTC. The whole variable domain, remainder taken from reference TRBV9 and TRBJ1-2, is DSGVTQTPKHLITATGQRVTLRCSPRSGDLSVYWYQQSLDQGLQFLIQYYNGEERAKGNILERFSAQQFPDLHSELNLSSLELGDSALYFCASSVAGASSNYGYTFGSGTRLTVV.

The V gene is TRBV11-2, the J gene TRBJ1-1, with TRBD1 matching over 7 bases. The CDR3 consists of 17 residues. The V segment lost 5 bases and the J segment 0 bases; nucleotides outside the gene matches: 12. Germline CDR1 and CDR2: SGHAT and FQNNGV. Here the CDR3 reads CASSHPPTGTMNTEAFF. CDR3 nucleotides: TGTGCCAGCAGCCACCCACCGACAGGGACTATGAACACTGAAGCTTTCTTT.

V is TRBV4-1 and J is TRBJ1-2; 10 positions match TRBD1. Germline values: CDR1 MGHRA, CDR2 YSYEKL. This CDR3 is 14 amino acids long. After removal of 1 base from V and 5 bases from J, the junction contained 1 base not matched to a gene. In nucleotides, the CDR3 is TGCGCCAGCAGCCAAGGGACAGGGGGGTATGGCTACACCTTC. Translated: CASSQGTGGYGYTF.

Only a few counts were recorded for this clone. The V call is TRBV2, the J call TRBJ2-2; a possible D gene is TRBD2 (5 bases). From germline, CDR1 is SNHLY and CDR2 FYNNEI. The CDR3 has 14 residues. V was cut by 6 bases and J by 2 bases, with 10 bases left in between. The chain's CDR3 is CASRSGINTGELFF. The CDR3 DNA is TGTGCCAGCAGATCCGGGATCAACACCGGGGAGCTGTTTTTT.

This clone showed up just a few times. This CDR3 reads CASSETGPRTQKLFF. CDR3 bases: TGTGCCAGCAGTGAAACGGGACCTCGAACCCAAAAACTGTTTTTT. V is TRBV6-1 and J is TRBJ1-4; a weak D match, TRBD1 (5 bases). This CDR3 contains 15 residues. The V gene's germline CDR1 is MNHNS and CDR2 SASEGT. V was pared by 2 bases and J by 9 bases, with 16 bases between.

V is TRBV28 and J is TRBJ2-2; D is ambiguous. This CDR3 region has 12 residues. V dropped 6 bases and J dropped 5 bases, with 7 bases sitting between them. Germline V gives CDR1 MDHEN, CDR2 SYDVKM. CDR3 amino acids: CASRPSTGELFF. CDR3 bases: TGTGCCAGCAGACCATCTACCGGGGAGCTGTTTTTT.

J is TRBJ1-5 and V is TRBV6-5, with D unresolved. Germline loops: CDR1 MNHEY, CDR2 SVGAGI. The V end lost 11 bases, the J end lost 3 bases, and 8 bases lay between the germline ends. The CDR3 extends over 11 amino acids. The CDR3 here is CARRHNQPQHF. The DNA of the CDR3 is TGTGCCCGGCGCCACAATCAGCCCCAGCATTTT.

This rearrangement joins TRBV3-1 (or the pseudogene TRBV3-2) to TRBJ2-3, with D hard to call. Trimming removed 1 base at V and 6 bases at J, with 8 bases between. Germline V lookup: CDR1 LGHDT, CDR2 YNNKEL (reference sequence). This CDR3 has 13 residues. As DNA, the CDR3 is TGTGCCAGCAGCCAAGCTCGTACGGATACGCAGTATTTT. It specifies CASSQARTDTQYF.

This clone is a singleton in its sample. The chain joins TRBV24-1 to TRBJ2-3; TRBD2 aligns across 14 bases. The CDR3 length is 18 residues. Trimming at V came to 4 bases and at J to 4 bases, leaving 9 bases not matched to a gene. The germline gives CDR1 KGHDR, CDR2 SFDVKD. The CDR3 region is CATSDPGTSGSAADTQYF. The CDR3, as DNA: TGTGCCACCAGTGACCCCGGGACTAGCGGGAGTGCCGCAGATACGCAGTATTTT.

This rearrangement joins TRBV21-1 to TRBJ1-1. TRBV21-1 represents a pseudogene. The CDR3 is made up of 16 amino acids. CDR3 nucleotides: TGTGCCAGCAGCAAATCACCAGTTAGAAGCGGCACTGAAGCTTTCTTT. Encoded protein: CASSKSPVRSGTEAFF.

The chain employs TRBV7-9 and TRBJ1-2; D possibly corresponds to TRBD1 (6 bases). The length of the CDR3 is 14 residues. V was cut by 1 base and J by 4 bases, with 10 bases left in between. Germline-derived CDR1 and CDR2 are SEHNR and FQNEAQ (reference sequence). The CDR3 nucleotides read TGTGCCAGCAGCTTAGTGGGGGCTTCCTATGGCTACACCTTC. It yields the protein CASSLVGASYGYTF.

This clone was seen only once. J is TRBJ2-5 and V is TRBV6-2 or TRBV6-3, with 8 bases aligning to TRBD2. This CDR3 is 15 amino acids long. Germline CDR1 MNHEY, CDR2 SVGEGT. The ends lost 2 bases at V and 0 bases at J; junction bases unmatched: 2. This CDR3 reads CASSYAGLDQETQYF. The CDR3 coding sequence is TGTGCCAGCAGTTACGCGGGACTAGACCAAGAGACCCAGTACTTC.

The chain uses TRBV10-2 and TRBJ1-2; TRBD1 is a possible D gene (5 bases). Germline V gives CDR1 WSHSY, CDR2 SAAADI. The CDR3 is made up of 17 amino acids. Trimming left V 0 bases short and J 4 bases short, with 18 bases between. CDR3 residues: CASSESWGEIGFYGYTF. The CDR3 bases are TGCGCCAGCAGTGAGTCGTGGGGCGAGATAGGGTTCTATGGCTACACCTTC.

The chain is built from TRBV27 and TRBJ2-7; possibly TRBD1 for D (5 bases). This CDR3 comprises 13 residues. Germline V gives CDR1 MNHEY, CDR2 SMNVEV (reference sequence). The V end lost 3 bases, the J end lost 7 bases, and 13 bases lay between the germline ends. The CDR3 nucleotides read TGTGCCAGCAGTTTTGGACCTACAGGAGAGCAGTACTTC. Residues: CASSFGPTGEQYF.

The chain couples TRBV3-1 (or the pseudogene TRBV3-2) to TRBJ2-7; 10 bases fit TRBD2. V dropped 7 bases and J dropped 1; count of bases not matched to a gene: 13. Germline CDR1 LGHDT, CDR2 YNNKEL (reference sequence). This CDR3 contains 17 residues. CDR3 DNA: TGTGCCAGCAAGGGGGGGAAAGGACTAGCGGCATCCTACGAGCAGTACTTC. Translating gives CASKGGKGLAASYEQYF.

This chain connects TRBV6-1 to TRBJ2-7; D remains ambiguous. Germline values: CDR1 MNHNS, CDR2 SASEGT. Trimming took off 1 base at V and 6 bases at J, with 10 bases between the two ends. The CDR3 sequence is 13 residues long. The chain's CDR3 is CASSEVSPGEQYF. In nucleotides, the CDR3 is TGTGCCAGCAGTGAAGTGTCTCCCGGCGAGCAGTACTTC.

The chain joins TRBV19 to TRBJ1-1; no definite D call. The CDR3 length is 12 residues. V was trimmed by 4 bases and J by 4 bases, leaving 7 bases between them. The germline gives CDR1 LNHDA, CDR2 SQIVND (reference sequence). In nucleotides, the CDR3 is TGTGCCAGTAGTAGTCGTGCCACTGAAGCTTTCTTT. It encodes CASSSRATEAFF.

Written as DNA, the CDR3 is TGTGCCAGCAGGGACATCGATAACTATGGCTACACCTTC. This translates into CASRDIDNYGYTF. The chain is built from TRBV28 and TRBJ1-2; tentatively, D is TRBD1 (5 bases). Germline CDR1 is MDHEN and CDR2 is SYDVKM. The CDR3 contains 13 residues. Trimming pared 6 bases from V and 1 base from J, leaving 9 bases between.

CDR3 protein: CATSSGGSEQFF. In DNA, the CDR3 is TGTGCCACCAGTTCAGGTGGTAGTGAGCAGTTCTTC. The chain carries TRBV24-1 and TRBJ2-1; D is uncertain. This CDR3 has 12 residues. The V end lost 6 bases, the J end lost 9 bases, and 11 bases lay between the germline ends. Germline CDR1 KGHDR, CDR2 SFDVKD.